This T cell receptor beta chain was captured in a study of T cells in tuberculosis. Overall study context: T cells were selected with CD1B tetramers loaded with glucose monomycolate.

Profiled with immunoSEQ multiplex PCR; TCRdb holds only in-frame clones, not every one. The sample has 35,000 to 55,000 clones, roughly 94% seen once. V was clipped by 4 bases and J by 4 bases; unmatched bases: 15. The CDR3 sequence is 19 residues long. CDR1 and CDR2 from the germline V gene are SSHAT and FNYEAQ (reference sequence). Latent tuberculosis screening used tuberculin skin test and IGRA at entry. The chain has TRBV7-7 and TRBJ2-1; 11 bases match TRBD2. The sample was PBMCs. The sequence was obtained from a donor between 10 and 35 years old with latent tuberculosis or without tuberculosis infection. Some clones in this sample may be carry-over from other donors' samples. CDR3 coding DNA: TGTGCCAGCAGCTACCTCAGGGTAGCGGGAGGGTGGGGTTACAATGAGCAGTTCTTC. This gives the protein CASSYLRVAGGWGYNEQFF.